What follows are 9 T cell receptor beta chains derived from one specimen sequenced in a study of persistence of HIV-infected CD4 T cells. This was the immunoSEQ version 4 assay in survey mode. Assay used: immunoSEQ multiplex PCR; TCRdb lists only in-frame clones, some missing. The table lists around 24,000 clones, 74% of them singletons, with less than 2% in the top ten. Overlapping HIV-1 Gag 15-mer peptides at 0.85 to 1 ug per peptide per mL were used. Responding CD4+ T cells were sorted by upregulation of both CD40 ligand and CD69. Their cognate antigens are unknown. The specimen was CD4+ T cells sorted from PBMCs after approximately 18-hour stimulation, collected from a patient who received antiretroviral therapy. The receptors come from an adult man with HIV who was CMV-seropositive.

This chain uses TRBV19 with TRBJ2-7; 7 bases align to TRBD1. Looked up from germline, CDR1 is LNHDA and CDR2 is SQIVND (reference sequence). The V gene end was trimmed by 10 bases and the J gene end by 2 bases; junction bases not matched to a gene: 8. The length of the CDR3 is 13 residues. Here the CDR3 DNA reads TGTGCCACCTCTGGGACAGCAACCTACGAGCAGTACTTC. This sequence encodes CATSGTATYEQYF.

The chain has TRBV5-1 and TRBJ2-7; D call uncertain. In germline, CDR1 is SGHRS, CDR2 YFSETQ. The CDR3 length is 14 residues. The ends were cut back, 0 bases at V and 2 bases at J, with 9 bases in the middle. In DNA, the CDR3 is TGCGCCAGCAGCTTGGCGCAGCAAACCTACGAGCAGTACTTC. As protein: CASSLAQQTYEQYF.

This clone qualifies as medium-sized. This chain uses TRBV10-2 with TRBJ1-1, with D unresolved. The CDR3 is 12 amino acids. Germline V gene sequence: CDR1 WSHSY, CDR2 SAAADI. Trimming left V 3 bases short and J 10 bases short, with 12 bases between. This CDR3 reads CASSDLQESAFF. The CDR3 DNA reads TGCGCCAGCAGTGATCTTCAGGAGTCAGCTTTCTTT.

V gene TRBV5-5 combines with J gene TRBJ2-7; perhaps D is TRBD1 or TRBD2 (5 bases each). The CDR3 covers 13 residues. Deletions cut 5 bases from V and 0 bases from J, with 9 bases between. Germline V gene sequence: CDR1 SGHKS, CDR2 YYEKEE (reference sequence). CDR3 in amino acids: CASRVGPSYEQYF. The DNA of the CDR3 is TGTGCCAGCAGGGTGGGACCCTCCTACGAGCAGTACTTC.

This clone appeared once. V usage is TRBV7-3 and J usage is TRBJ2-2, with TRBD1 identical over 9 bases. This CDR3 region has 15 residues. Losses at the gene ends were 5 bases for V and 4 bases for J; bases not matched to a gene: 5. Germline V gene data show CDR1 as SGHTA and CDR2 as FQGTGA. Here the CDR3 reads CASSKGQGVTGELFF. The CDR3 DNA reads TGTGCCAGCAGCAAGGGACAGGGAGTCACCGGGGAGCTGTTTTTT.

The chain employs TRBV5-1 and TRBJ1-6, with TRBD1 identical over 9 bases. Germline CDR1 reads SGHRS; CDR2 reads YFSETQ. V gave up 1 base and J gave up 6 bases; unmatched junction bases: 2. The CDR3 sequence is 15 residues long. The CDR3 DNA follows: TGCGCCAGCAGCTTGCCGGACAGGGGTAATTCACCCCTCCACTTT. Translated: CASSLPDRGNSPLHF.

This clone is medium-sized by share. V gene TRBV6-5 combines with J gene TRBJ1-4; D perhaps matches TRBD1 (5 bases). V lost 5 bases and J 9 bases, leaving 10 bases between the germline ends. The CDR3 has 12 residues. Per the germline V gene, CDR1 is MNHEY and CDR2 is SVGAGI. The CDR3 DNA follows: TGTGCCAGCAGTAACAAGGGACAAAAACTGTTTTTT. Translated: CASSNKGQKLFF.

The chain has TRBV7-2 and TRBJ2-1, with 9 positions matching TRBD1. This CDR3 contains 15 residues. Germline V gives CDR1 SGHTA, CDR2 FQGNSA. J lost 2 bases, V lost 6 bases, and 5 bases had no gene match. CDR3 loop: CASRPQGATYNEQFF. DNA of the CDR3: TGTGCCAGCAGGCCACAGGGGGCCACCTACAATGAGCAGTTCTTC.

In regard to this clone: At the DNA level, this CDR3 is encoded by other sequences in the same sample as well. The chain couples TRBV19 to TRBJ1-5; D is possibly TRBD1 (6 bases). The germline gives CDR1 LNHDA, CDR2 SQIVND (reference sequence). The CDR3 loop spans 14 amino acids. V lost 3 bases to trimming and J lost 4 bases, with 10 bases between them. The CDR3 sequence: CASSIVRGNQPQHF. Here the CDR3 DNA reads TGTGCCAGTAGTATTGTAAGGGGGAATCAGCCCCAGCATTTT.